This T cell receptor (beta chain) was recovered during a study of cytomegalovirus exposure and HLA in healthy donors. The CDR3 extends over 14 amino acids. Germline CDR1 and CDR2: SGHRS and YFSETQ. The ends lost 2 bases at V and 5 bases at J; junction bases unmatched: 5. The PCR ran on 60 Vbeta and 13 Jbeta primers. Assay: immunoSEQ multiplex PCR; the TCRdb copy retains only in-frame clones and omits some. The sample shows about 98,000 clones, under 80% of them seen only once. The V and J genes are TRBV5-1 and TRBJ1-2; 8 positions match TRBD1. Sequencing input: PBMCs. The TCR originated in a human donor in good health. CDR3 in amino acids: CASSLSDRGYGYTF. The CDR3 nucleotides are TGCGCCAGCAGCTTATCCGACAGGGGATATGGCTACACCTTC.